The sequence of this T cell receptor (beta chain) was determined in a study of blood T cell repertoires in COVID-19. Unmatched junction bases numbered 10, after V lost 3 bases and J lost 6 bases. CDR1 is SGHVS, CDR2 FQNEAQ, per germline. The CDR3 covers 16 residues. Sequencing used immunoSEQ multiplex PCR; TCRdb keeps in-frame clones, though not all of them. The data hold tens of thousands of clones, with approximately 74% observed a single time. The specimen was peripheral blood. The J gene is TRBJ1-5, the V gene TRBV7-8, with 8 bases lining up with TRBD1. The TCR originated in a man in his sixties or seventies with COVID-19, enrolled during active disease. The CDR3 coding sequence is TGTGCCAGCAGCTTCCTATCAGGGGGCGCAGGTCAGCCCCAGCATTTT. Protein: CASSFLSGGAGQPQHF.